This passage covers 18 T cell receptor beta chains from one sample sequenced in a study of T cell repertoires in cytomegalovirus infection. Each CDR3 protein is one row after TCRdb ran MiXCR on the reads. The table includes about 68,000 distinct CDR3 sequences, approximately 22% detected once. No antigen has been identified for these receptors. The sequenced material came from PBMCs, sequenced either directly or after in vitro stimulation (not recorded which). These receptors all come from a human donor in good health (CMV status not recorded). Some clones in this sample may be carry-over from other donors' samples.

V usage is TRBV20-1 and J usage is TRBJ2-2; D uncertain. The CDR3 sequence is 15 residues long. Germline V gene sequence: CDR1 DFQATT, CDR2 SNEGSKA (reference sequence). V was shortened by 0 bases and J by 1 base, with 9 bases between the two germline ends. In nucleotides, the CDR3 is TGCAGTGCTAGAGATCTCGACTTGAACACCGGGGAGCTGTTTTTT. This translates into CSARDLDLNTGELFF.

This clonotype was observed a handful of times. The CDR3 bases are TGTGCCAGCAGCGTGATGGGGACAGATACGCAGTATTTT. Amino acids: CASSVMGTDTQYF. The rearrangement joins TRBV6-2 or TRBV6-3 to TRBJ2-3; unclear D gene. V lost 6 bases, J lost 3 bases, and 10 bases lay in between. The CDR3 runs to 13 residues. The V gene's germline CDR1 is MNHEY and CDR2 SVGEGT.

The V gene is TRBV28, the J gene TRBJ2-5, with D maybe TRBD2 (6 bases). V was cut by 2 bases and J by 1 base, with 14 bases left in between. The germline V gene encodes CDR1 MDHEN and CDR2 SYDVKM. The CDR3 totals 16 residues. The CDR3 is CASSLPLWRGQETQYF. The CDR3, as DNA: TGTGCCAGCAGTTTACCCCTTTGGCGGGGCCAAGAGACCCAGTACTTC.

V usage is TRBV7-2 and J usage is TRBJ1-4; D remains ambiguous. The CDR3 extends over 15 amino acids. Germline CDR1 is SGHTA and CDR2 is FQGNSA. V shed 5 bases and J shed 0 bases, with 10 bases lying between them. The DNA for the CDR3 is TGTGCCAGCAGCCCCTCCGGGACAACTAATGAAAAACTGTTTTTT. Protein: CASSPSGTTNEKLFF.

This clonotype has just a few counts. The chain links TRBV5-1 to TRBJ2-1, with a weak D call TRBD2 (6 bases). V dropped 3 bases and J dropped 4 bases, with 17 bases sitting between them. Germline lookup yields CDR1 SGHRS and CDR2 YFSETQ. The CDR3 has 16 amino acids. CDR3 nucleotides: TGCGCCAGCAGCTCCGATACGGGAGTAACTTACAATGAGCAGTTCTTC. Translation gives CASSSDTGVTYNEQFF.

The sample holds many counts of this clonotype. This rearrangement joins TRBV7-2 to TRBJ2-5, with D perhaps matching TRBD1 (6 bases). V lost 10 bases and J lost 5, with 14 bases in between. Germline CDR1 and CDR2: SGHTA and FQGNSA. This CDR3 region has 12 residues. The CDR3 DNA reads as TGTGCCACCCAACAGGGTGTGGAGACCCAGTACTTC. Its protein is CATQQGVETQYF.

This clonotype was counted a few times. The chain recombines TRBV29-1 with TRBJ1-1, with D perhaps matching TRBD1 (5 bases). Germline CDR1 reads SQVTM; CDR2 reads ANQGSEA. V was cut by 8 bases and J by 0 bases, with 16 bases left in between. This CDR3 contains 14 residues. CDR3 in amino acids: CSSSEGIMNTEAFF. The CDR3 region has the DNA TGCAGCTCCTCCGAGGGGATAATGAACACTGAAGCTTTCTTT. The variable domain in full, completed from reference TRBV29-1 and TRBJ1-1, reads SAVISQKPSRDICQRGTSLTIQCQVDSQVTMMFWYRQQPGQSLTLIATANQGSEATYESGFVIDKFPISRPNLTFSTLTVSNMSPEDSSIYLCSSSEGIMNTEAFFGQGTRLTVV.

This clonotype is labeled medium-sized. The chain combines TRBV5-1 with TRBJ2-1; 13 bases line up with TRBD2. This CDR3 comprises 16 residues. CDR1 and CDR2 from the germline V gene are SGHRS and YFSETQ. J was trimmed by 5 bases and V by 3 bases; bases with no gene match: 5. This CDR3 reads CASSSGLAGKNNEQFF. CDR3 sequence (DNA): TGCGCCAGCAGCTCGGGACTAGCGGGAAAGAACAATGAGCAGTTCTTC.

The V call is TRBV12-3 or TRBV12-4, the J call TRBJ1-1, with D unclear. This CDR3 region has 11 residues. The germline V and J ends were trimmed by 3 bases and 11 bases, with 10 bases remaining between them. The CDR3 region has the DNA TGTGCCAGCAGTTTCGCCGGGCGCGCTTTCTTT. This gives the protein CASSFAGRAFF.

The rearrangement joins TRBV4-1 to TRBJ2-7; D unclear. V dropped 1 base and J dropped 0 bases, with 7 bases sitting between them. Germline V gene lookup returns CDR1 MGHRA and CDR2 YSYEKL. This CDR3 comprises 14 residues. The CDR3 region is CASSQGLFSYEQYV. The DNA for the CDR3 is TGCGCCAGCAGCCAAGGCCTATTCTCCTACGAGCAGTACGTC.

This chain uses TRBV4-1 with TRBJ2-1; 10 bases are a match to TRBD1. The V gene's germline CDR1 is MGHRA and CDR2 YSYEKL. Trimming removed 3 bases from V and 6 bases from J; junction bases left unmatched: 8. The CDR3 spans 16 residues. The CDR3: CASSQDRGVVFNEQFF. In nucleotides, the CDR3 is TGCGCCAGCAGCCAGGACAGGGGGGTCGTATTCAATGAGCAGTTCTTC.

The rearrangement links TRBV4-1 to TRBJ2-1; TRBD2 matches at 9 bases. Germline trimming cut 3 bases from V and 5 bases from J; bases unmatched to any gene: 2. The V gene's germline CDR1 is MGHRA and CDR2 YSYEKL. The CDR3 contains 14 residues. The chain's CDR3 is CASSHIAGDNEQFF. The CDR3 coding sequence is TGCGCCAGCAGCCATATAGCGGGAGACAATGAGCAGTTCTTC.

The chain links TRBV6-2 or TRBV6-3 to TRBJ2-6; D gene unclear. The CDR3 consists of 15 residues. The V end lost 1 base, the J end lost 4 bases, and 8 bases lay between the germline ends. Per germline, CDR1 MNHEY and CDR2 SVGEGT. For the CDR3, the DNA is TGTGCCAGCAGTTACTATTCAACGGGGGCCAACGTCCTGACTTTC. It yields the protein CASSYYSTGANVLTF.

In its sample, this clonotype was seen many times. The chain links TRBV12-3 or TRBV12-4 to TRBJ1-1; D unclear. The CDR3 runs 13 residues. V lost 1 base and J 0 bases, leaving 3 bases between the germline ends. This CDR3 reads CASSLGMNTEAFF. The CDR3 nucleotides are TGTGCCAGCAGTTTAGGGATGAACACTGAAGCTTTCTTT.

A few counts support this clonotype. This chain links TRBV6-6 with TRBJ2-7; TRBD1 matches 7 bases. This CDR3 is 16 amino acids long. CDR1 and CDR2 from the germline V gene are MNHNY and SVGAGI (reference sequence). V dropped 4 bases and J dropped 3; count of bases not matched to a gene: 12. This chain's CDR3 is CASSSPGQLGFYEQYV. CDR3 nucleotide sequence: TGTGCCAGCAGTTCACCGGGACAGTTGGGTTTCTACGAGCAGTACGTC.

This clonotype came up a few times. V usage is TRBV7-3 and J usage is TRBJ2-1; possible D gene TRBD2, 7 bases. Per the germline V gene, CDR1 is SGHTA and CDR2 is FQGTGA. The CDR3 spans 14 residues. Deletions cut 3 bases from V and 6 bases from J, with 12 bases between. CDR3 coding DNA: TGTGCCAGCAGCTTTGGGGGGGGGCCCAATGAGCAGTTCTTC. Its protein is CASSFGGGPNEQFF.

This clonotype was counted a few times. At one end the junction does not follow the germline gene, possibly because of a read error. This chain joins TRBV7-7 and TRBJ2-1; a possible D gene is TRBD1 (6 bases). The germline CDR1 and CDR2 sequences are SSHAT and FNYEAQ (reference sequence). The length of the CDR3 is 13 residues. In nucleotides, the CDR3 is TGTGCTAGCAGCACCACAGGGTTCAATGAGCAGTTCTTC. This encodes CASSTTGFNEQFF.

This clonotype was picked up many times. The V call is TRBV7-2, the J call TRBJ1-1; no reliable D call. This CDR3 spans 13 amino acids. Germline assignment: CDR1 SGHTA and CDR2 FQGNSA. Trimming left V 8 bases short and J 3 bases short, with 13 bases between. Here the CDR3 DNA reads TGTGCCAGCGGGAGGATCAGGTACACTGAAGCTTTCTTT. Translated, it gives CASGRIRYTEAFF.